This TCR beta chain emerged from a study of long-term antiretroviral therapy in people with HIV. In the United States, treatment was given to all participants with HIV. immunoSEQ v3.0 was run at survey level. Assay: immunoSEQ multiplex PCR; the TCRdb copy retains only in-frame clones and omits some. The sample consists of under 15,000 clones, 82% of them appearing once. Study conclusions and caveats: It was not possible to obtain data on ART adherence, viral resistance or therapy changes. Repertoires looked antigen-experienced, with only a slight naive shift after ART. Pre-ART-expanded clones dominated the repertoire at all time points.

This clone occurred once. Its antigen is not identified. The CDR3 covers 13 residues. V lost 5 bases, J lost 2 bases, and 4 bases lay in between. From germline, CDR1 is SGHTA and CDR2 FQGTGA. The material was unsorted PBMCs, obtained around 8.1 years after starting antiretroviral therapy. This clonotype was sampled from a man aged 45 to 65 with HIV. V and J are TRBV7-3 and TRBJ2-6, with unresolved D. CDR3 nucleotide sequence: TGTGCCAGCAGCCCGGCTGGGGCCAACGTCCTGACTTTC. Protein: CASSPAGANVLTF.